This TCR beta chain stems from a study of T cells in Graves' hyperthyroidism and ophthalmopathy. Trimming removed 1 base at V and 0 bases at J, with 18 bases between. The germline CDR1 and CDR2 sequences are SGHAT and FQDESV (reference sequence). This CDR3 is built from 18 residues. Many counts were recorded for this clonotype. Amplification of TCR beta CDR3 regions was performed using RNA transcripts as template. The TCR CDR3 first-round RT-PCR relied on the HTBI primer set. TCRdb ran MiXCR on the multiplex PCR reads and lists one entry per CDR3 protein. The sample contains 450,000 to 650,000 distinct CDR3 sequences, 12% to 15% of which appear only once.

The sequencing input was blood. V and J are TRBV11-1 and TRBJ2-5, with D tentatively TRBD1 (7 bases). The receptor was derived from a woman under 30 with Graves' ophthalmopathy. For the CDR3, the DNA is TGTGCCAGCAGCTTAGGACCAGGGGCAGGGGGGTACCAAGAGACCCAGTACTTC. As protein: CASSLGPGAGGYQETQYF.